This T cell receptor beta chain was observed in a study of CD8 T cells in ankylosing spondylitis. This clonotype was counted many times. TCRdb re-analysed the 5' RACE reads in MiXCR, keeping a single row per CDR3 protein. The table has some 29,000 distinct CDR3 sequences, around 6.7% seen once. V lost 2 bases and J lost 2, with 7 bases in between. This CDR3 has 13 amino acids. This clonotype was sampled from a male donor with ankylosing spondylitis or in good health (not recorded which). This chain joins TRBV12-3 or TRBV12-4 and TRBJ2-7, with a possible D match to TRBD2 (5 bases). Input material: blood, either unsorted or a sorted T cell fraction (not recorded which). The CDR3 coding sequence is TGTGCCAGCAGTTTATACGGGGCCTACGAGCAGTACTTC. Translation gives CASSLYGAYEQYF.